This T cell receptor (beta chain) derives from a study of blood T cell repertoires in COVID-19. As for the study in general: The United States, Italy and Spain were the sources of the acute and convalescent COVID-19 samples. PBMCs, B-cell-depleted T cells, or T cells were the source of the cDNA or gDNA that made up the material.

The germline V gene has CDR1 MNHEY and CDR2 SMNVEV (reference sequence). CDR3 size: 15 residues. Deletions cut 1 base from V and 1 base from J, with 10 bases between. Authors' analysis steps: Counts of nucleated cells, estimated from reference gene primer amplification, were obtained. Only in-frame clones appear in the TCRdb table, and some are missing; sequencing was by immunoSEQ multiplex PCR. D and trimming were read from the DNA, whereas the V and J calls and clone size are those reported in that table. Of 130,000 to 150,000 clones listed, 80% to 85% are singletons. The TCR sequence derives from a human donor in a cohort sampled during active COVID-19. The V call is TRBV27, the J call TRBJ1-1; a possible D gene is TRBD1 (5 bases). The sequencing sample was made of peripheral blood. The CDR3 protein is CASSLYGAQNTEAFF. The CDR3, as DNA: TGTGCCAGCAGTTTATATGGGGCTCAGAACACTGAAGCTTTCTTT.